This entry lists 24 T cell receptor beta chains sequenced from one sample in a study of control samples from healthy donors and cancer patients. The repertoire was sequenced with immunoSEQ multiplex PCR; TCRdb's copy has only in-frame clones and lacks some. This table has tens of thousands of clones, roughly 84% appearing once. The sequencing sample was made of PBMCs. Receptor source: a man in his 60s with head and neck cancer.

This clone was seen more than once but under ten times. The rearrangement links TRBV5-8 to TRBJ2-7, with D tentatively TRBD1 (5 bases). Looked up from germline, CDR1 is SGHTS and CDR2 is YDEGEE. The V end was cut by 0 bases, the J end by 0 bases, with 16 bases between. This CDR3 has 17 amino acids. The CDR3 DNA reads as TGTGCCAGCAGCTTGGATTCAGGGTGGTTAGGCTCCTACGAGCAGTACTTC. As protein: CASSLDSGWLGSYEQYF.

The CDR3 DNA is TGTGCCAGCAGCTTAGGCGCTAGCGGAAGCACAGATACGCAGTATTTT. Its translation: CASSLGASGSTDTQYF. The chain carries TRBV7-2 and TRBJ2-3; TRBD2 matches at 7 bases. Germline V gene data show CDR1 as SGHTA and CDR2 as FQGNSA. Unmatched junction bases numbered 4, after V lost 1 base and J lost 0 bases. The CDR3 has 16 residues.

The chain has TRBV7-2 and TRBJ2-3; D call uncertain. The germline CDR1 and CDR2 sequences are SGHTA and FQGNSA. This CDR3 contains 13 residues. V was pared by 6 bases and J by 7 bases, with 14 bases between. The CDR3 loop reads CASSYMGDNTQYF. CDR3 in DNA: TGTGCCAGCAGTTACATGGGCGACAATACGCAGTATTTT.

V usage is TRBV2 and J usage is TRBJ2-1; 12 bases are shared with TRBD2. V lost 3 bases, J lost 9 bases, and 6 bases stayed unmatched. The CDR3 sequence is 15 residues long. The germline V gene encodes CDR1 SNHLY and CDR2 FYNNEI. The CDR3 DNA follows: TGTGCCAGCAGTGAGAGACTAGCGGGAGACAGTGAGCAGTTCTTC. Translation: CASSERLAGDSEQFF.

The genes are TRBV4-1 and TRBJ2-1; 11 nucleotides match TRBD2. The CDR3 spans 17 residues. Trimming cost V 3 bases and J 7 bases; bases outside gene matches: 11. Germline V gene data show CDR1 as MGHRA and CDR2 as YSYEKL. For the CDR3, the DNA is TGCGCCAGCAGCCACACGTCGGGACTAGCGGCCTTAAATGAGCAGTTCTTC. Its translation is CASSHTSGLAALNEQFF.

The chain is built from TRBV5-1 and TRBJ2-7; D could derive from TRBD1 or TRBD2 (5 bases each). Germline V gene sequence: CDR1 SGHRS, CDR2 YFSETQ. V gave up 0 bases and J gave up 0 bases, with 7 bases separating them. This CDR3 region has 14 residues. The CDR3 DNA reads TGCGCCAGCAGCTTGGGAGGGGACTCCTACGAGCAGTACTTC. This translates into CASSLGGDSYEQYF.

The rearrangement links TRBV11-2 to TRBJ2-1; 10 nucleotides line up with TRBD2. V gave up 3 bases and J gave up 14 bases; unmatched junction bases: 16. The CDR3 extends over 16 amino acids. Germline CDR1 and CDR2: SGHAT and FQNNGV. This chain's CDR3 is CASSFGLAGEWGGEFF. Written as DNA, the CDR3 is TGTGCCAGCAGCTTTGGGCTAGCGGGAGAGTGGGGAGGAGAGTTCTTC.

The V call is TRBV24-1, the J call TRBJ2-3, with D uncertain. Deletions cut 0 bases from V and 5 bases from J, with 8 bases between. The CDR3 is 14 residues long. Germline V gene lookup returns CDR1 KGHDR and CDR2 SFDVKD. CDR3: CATSDLRVGDTQYF. CDR3 DNA sequence: TGTGCCACCAGTGATTTGAGGGTGGGAGATACGCAGTATTTT.

There are a few counts of this clone. This specimen includes other DNA sequences encoding the same CDR3. The chain links TRBV19 to TRBJ2-3, with D possibly being TRBD2 (5 bases). CDR3 size: 12 residues. Germline CDR1 is LNHDA and CDR2 is SQIVND (reference sequence). V gave up 6 bases and J gave up 5 bases, with 9 bases separating them. CDR3 DNA sequence: TGTGCCAGTAGACAGAGCGGAGATACGCAGTATTTT. This codes for CASRQSGDTQYF.

The chain uses TRBV28 and TRBJ1-5; tentative D call: TRBD1 (6 bases). Germline V gives CDR1 MDHEN, CDR2 SYDVKM. The CDR3 loop spans 16 amino acids. The V end lost 3 bases, the J end lost 5 bases, and 17 bases lay between the germline ends. The CDR3 spells CASSFALEGGDQPQHF. The CDR3 DNA reads TGTGCCAGCAGTTTCGCCCTGGAGGGGGGGGATCAGCCCCAGCATTTT.

The chain has TRBV27 and TRBJ2-3; 9 bases match TRBD1. Germline CDR1 reads MNHEY; CDR2 reads SMNVEV (reference sequence). After removal of 2 bases from V and 0 bases from J, the junction contained 9 bases not matched to a gene. The CDR3 length is 18 residues. The CDR3 is CASSLGRNRGQSTDTQYF. The DNA for the CDR3 is TGTGCCAGCAGTTTAGGCCGAAACAGGGGGCAAAGCACAGATACGCAGTATTTT.

This clone came up once. The genes are TRBV5-1 and TRBJ2-5; D tentatively fits TRBD1 or TRBD2 (5 bases each). This CDR3 has 14 residues. The V and J ends lost 2 bases and 3 bases respectively, with 11 bases between them. Germline CDR1 SGHRS, CDR2 YFSETQ. The CDR3 coding sequence is TGCGCCAGCAGCTTTTTTGGGGGTAAAGAGACCCAGTACTTC. As protein: CASSFFGGKETQYF.

The chain links TRBV6-6 to TRBJ2-2; D gene unclear. CDR3 length: 16 residues. The V gene's germline CDR1 is MNHNY and CDR2 SVGAGI (reference sequence). Trimming took 2 bases from V and 5 from J, leaving 15 bases between them. As DNA, the CDR3 is TGTGCCAGCAGTTACGCGAAGATCCACCGGACCGGGGAGCTGTTTTTT. It yields the protein CASSYAKIHRTGELFF.

This chain links TRBV15 with TRBJ2-3, with D maybe TRBD2 (6 bases). This CDR3 contains 13 residues. Germline V gives CDR1 LNHNV, CDR2 YYDKDF (reference sequence). V dropped 6 bases and J dropped 10 bases, with 17 bases sitting between them. CDR3 residues: CATSSGRSGSQYF. CDR3 nucleotides: TGTGCCACCAGTAGCGGAAGGTCCGGGTCGCAGTATTTT.

The CDR3 is CASSENGLLNSPLHF. In nucleotides, the CDR3 is TGTGCCAGCAGTGAAAACGGACTCTTGAATTCACCCCTCCACTTT. The chain combines TRBV6-1 with TRBJ1-6; D gene uncertain. Germline CDR1 reads MNHNS; CDR2 reads SASEGT. V lost 2 bases, J lost 7 bases, and 12 bases lay in between. The CDR3 extends over 15 amino acids.

The gene calls are TRBV18 and TRBJ1-2; TRBD1 matches at 9 bases. Germline loops: CDR1 KGHSH, CDR2 LQKENI. J was trimmed by 7 bases and V by 2 bases; bases with no gene match: 5. The CDR3 has 14 amino acids. The CDR3 is CASSPGSGQGGYTF. The CDR3 coding sequence is TGTGCCAGCTCACCAGGATCGGGACAGGGTGGCTACACCTTC.

The chain is built from TRBV4-2 and TRBJ1-1, with D unclear. This CDR3 has 15 amino acids. Deletions cut 5 bases from V and 1 base from J, with 14 bases between. Germline loops: CDR1 LGHNA, CDR2 YNFKEQ. CDR3 residues: CASSDPGLPNTEAFF. The DNA for the CDR3 is TGTGCCAGCAGCGACCCCGGGCTCCCGAACACTGAAGCTTTCTTT.

The rearrangement uses TRBV10-3 and TRBJ2-3; no firm D call. Germline CDR1 ENHRY, CDR2 SYGVKD. Trimming stripped 9 bases from V and 0 bases from J, with 10 bases between. The length of the CDR3 is 13 residues. In DNA, the CDR3 is TGTGCCATACGGACCACTAGCACAGATACGCAGTATTTT. Amino acid sequence: CAIRTTSTDTQYF.

The chain is built from TRBV6-5 and TRBJ2-7; no clear D. CDR3 size: 13 residues. CDR1 and CDR2 (germline): MNHEY, SVGAGI. V was cut by 6 bases and J by 3 bases, with 12 bases left in between. CDR3 amino acids: CASRGPAFYEQYF. The CDR3 bases are TGTGCCAGCAGGGGTCCAGCATTCTACGAGCAGTACTTC.

In DNA, the CDR3 is TGTGCCAGCGGGACACAGAATTCATACGAGCAGTACTTC. This translates into CASGTQNSYEQYF. The chain is built from TRBV11-1 and TRBJ2-7; TRBD1 is a possible D gene (6 bases). Germline CDR1 reads SGHAT; CDR2 reads FQDESV (reference sequence). The germline V and J ends were trimmed by 8 bases and 4 bases, with 15 bases remaining between them. The CDR3 is made up of 13 amino acids.

The chain is built from TRBV11-3 and TRBJ2-1, with 12 nucleotides matching TRBD1. CDR3 length equals 16 residues. V shed 3 bases and J 8 bases; nucleotides not matched to a gene: 8. CDR1 is SGHNT and CDR2 is YENEEA in the germline V gene. CDR3 nucleotides: TGTGCCAGCAGCTTGGGACAGGGGGCGTCCAGCGATGAGCAGTTCTTC. It is translated as CASSLGQGASSDEQFF.

The chain has TRBV11-2 and TRBJ2-2; 7 bases match TRBD1. J lost 5 bases, V lost 5 bases, and 5 bases had no gene match. Germline V lookup: CDR1 SGHAT, CDR2 FQNNGV. The CDR3 runs 14 residues. The CDR3 DNA reads as TGTGCCAGCAGCGGTAACAGGGGAACCGGGGAGCTGTTTTTT. As protein: CASSGNRGTGELFF.

The rearrangement uses TRBV28 and TRBJ1-2, with D hard to call. Between the trimmed V and J ends, which lost 10 bases and 5 bases, there was a span of 20 bases. This CDR3 has 14 residues. Germline V lookup: CDR1 MDHEN, CDR2 SYDVKM. CDR3 nucleotides: TGTGCCACGCGGGTGGGGAGGGTCCATTATGGCTACACCTTC. Protein: CATRVGRVHYGYTF.

The rearrangement uses TRBV10-3 and TRBJ2-6, with D maybe TRBD1 (6 bases). Trimming pared 11 bases from V and 3 bases from J, leaving 11 bases between. There are 13 residues in the CDR3. Per the germline V gene, CDR1 is ENHRY and CDR2 is SYGVKD. CDR3 in DNA: TGTGCCGTACAGGGTGGTGGGGCCAACGTCCTGACTTTC. The encoded protein is CAVQGGGANVLTF.